This T cell receptor beta chain is drawn from a study of blood T cell repertoires in COVID-19. V lost 0 bases and J lost 5, with 7 bases in between. The CDR3 has 13 residues. Germline lookup yields CDR1 KGHSH and CDR2 LQKENI. This clone was observed once. Some clones are missing from TCRdb's copy, which holds only in-frame ones; the method was immunoSEQ multiplex PCR. The data contain under 25,000 clones, 88% of them singletons. The rearrangement joins TRBV18 to TRBJ1-1; D gene unclear. The sequencing input was peripheral blood. This sequence was found in a human donor in a cohort sampled during active COVID-19. The CDR3 DNA follows: TGTGCCAGCTCACCACCCGGGGAGACTGAAGCTTTCTTT. Translating it yields CASSPPGETEAFF.